The 21 T cell receptor beta chains below all came from one sample that was sequenced in a study of post-analysis software for immune sequencing data (dated by TCRdb to the mid-2010s). These receptors lack a known antigen. The method behind the library was PCR. The instrument was an Illumina HiSeq 2500. To reduce PCR and sequencing biases, unique molecular identifiers were built into the TCR beta cDNA libraries. Using fastp trimming at Q25 and MiXCR clonotype assembly, TCRdb reanalyzed the public sequencing data and kept in-frame beta chains. Duplicate CDR3 protein sequences are folded into a single record with the most common DNA and genes. The sample table shows 500,000 to 600,000 distinct CDR3 sequences, and roughly 46% are seen once. Clones ranked in the top ten supply roughly 1.7% of the sample. Results and caveats for the whole study, not just this receptor: Four or five TRBV segments, including TRBV5-6, TRBV5-1 and TRBV20-1, were significantly more frequent in patients than controls.

Material for sequencing was blood. The receptors were gathered from a girl between 10 and 17 years old with multiple sclerosis.

V usage is TRBV6-4 and J usage is TRBJ2-1; TRBD2 is a possible D gene (7 bases). The CDR3 is 13 residues long. Looked up from germline, CDR1 is MRHNA and CDR2 is SNTAGT. Deletions cut 5 bases from V and 7 bases from J, with 12 bases between. The DNA of the CDR3 is TGTGCCAGCAGTCCCGGGGGGCAGAATGAGCAGTTCTTC. It encodes CASSPGGQNEQFF.

This chain links TRBV5-5 with TRBJ1-5; D call uncertain. The ends were cut back, 0 bases at V and 5 bases at J, with 9 bases in the middle. Germline CDR1 reads SGHKS; CDR2 reads YYEKEE (reference sequence). This CDR3 contains 14 residues. The CDR3 here is CASSLGRQYQPQHF. The DNA for the CDR3 is TGTGCCAGCAGCTTGGGTAGGCAGTATCAGCCCCAGCATTTT.

The chain carries TRBV10-3 and TRBJ1-2; 8 bases fit TRBD1. The germline V gene encodes CDR1 ENHRY and CDR2 SYGVKD. The CDR3 runs to 17 residues. J lost 3 bases, V lost 5 bases, and 14 bases had no gene match. The CDR3 spells CAISTGTGGPTHYGYTF. DNA of the CDR3: TGTGCCATCAGTACAGGGACAGGCGGACCCACTCACTATGGCTACACCTTC.

This clonotype was seen a few times. The chain links TRBV27 to TRBJ2-4, with 11 bases aligning to TRBD2. From germline, CDR1 is MNHEY and CDR2 SMNVEV (reference sequence). Losses at the gene ends were 3 bases for V and 9 bases for J; bases not matched to a gene: 13. This CDR3 comprises 17 residues. CDR3 in amino acids: CASSFPPLAGGQGIQYF. The CDR3 DNA is TGTGCCAGCAGTTTCCCTCCATTAGCGGGGGGGCAGGGCATTCAGTACTTC.

The rearrangement joins TRBV18 to TRBJ2-7; no clear D. Trimming removed 5 bases at V and 0 bases at J, with 8 bases between. CDR1 is KGHSH, CDR2 LQKENI, per germline. The CDR3 extends over 13 amino acids. The CDR3 loop is CASSRQTSYEQYF. CDR3 bases: TGTGCCAGCTCAAGGCAAACCTCCTACGAGCAGTACTTC.

V gene TRBV12-3 or TRBV12-4 combines with J gene TRBJ2-3, with D possibly matching TRBD2 (5 bases). The CDR3 sequence is 14 residues long. Trimming removed 6 bases at V and 0 bases at J, with 10 bases between. CDR3 in DNA: TGTGCCAGCAGGCTGGGCGGGAGCACAGATACGCAGTATTTT. Translation: CASRLGGSTDTQYF.

This clonotype showed up just a few times. A read error is possible here, since a much larger clone lies one base away. Because the CDR3's place on the DNA is in doubt, the DNA is left out and the CDR3 is given as listed by TCRdb. CDR3 loop: CASSWGQGNSGANVPTF. This rearrangement joins TRBV7-2 to TRBJ2-6; the D call of TRBD1 is as the table states it, not checked on the DNA. The CDR3 comprises 17 residues, both ends counted. Germline V CDR1 and CDR2: SGHTA, FQGNSA.

This clonotype was observed a single time. The chain uses TRBV6-2 or TRBV6-3 and TRBJ2-1; D not resolved. The CDR3 extends over 15 amino acids. V gave up 4 bases and J gave up 0 bases, with 10 bases separating them. Looked up from germline, CDR1 is MNHEY and CDR2 is SVGEGT. The CDR3 sequence is CASSSMGNSYNEQFF. CDR3 bases: TGTGCCAGCAGTTCTATGGGTAACTCCTACAATGAGCAGTTCTTC.

The rearrangement joins TRBV12-3 or TRBV12-4 to TRBJ1-6, with D perhaps matching TRBD1 (5 bases). The CDR3 extends over 16 amino acids. The V end was cut by 7 bases, the J end by 4 bases, with 17 bases between. The CDR3 nucleotides are TGTGCCAGCACTTCTGGGGGAGGGAATTATAATTCACCCCTCCACTTT. Protein sequence: CASTSGGGNYNSPLHF.

The chain uses TRBV29-1 and TRBJ2-7; D not resolved. The CDR3 sequence is 11 residues long. CDR1 is SQVTM and CDR2 is ANQGSEA in the germline V gene. Trimming shortened V by 3 bases and J by 4 bases, and 7 bases separated the two germline ends. CDR3 sequence (DNA): TGCAGCGTTGAGCGAGATTACGAGCAGTACTTC. Its translation: CSVERDYEQYF.

This clonotype has a handful of counts. The rearrangement joins TRBV10-3 to TRBJ1-2, with 8 bases matching TRBD1. CDR3 size: 14 residues. Germline-derived CDR1 and CDR2 are ENHRY and SYGVKD. The ends lost 6 bases at V and 4 bases at J; junction bases unmatched: 7. The CDR3 DNA follows: TGTGCCATCAGCCAGGGACAGGAAGTCTATGGCTACACCTTC. This translates into CAISQGQEVYGYTF.

This clonotype was seen more than once but under ten times. This chain connects TRBV6-2 or TRBV6-3 to TRBJ2-7; no clear D gene. Germline V lookup: CDR1 MNHEY, CDR2 SVGEGT. Trimming removed 7 bases at V and 1 base at J, with 5 bases between. The CDR3 totals 11 residues. CDR3 DNA sequence: TGTGCCAGCACGGAATCCTACGAGCAGTACTTC. Protein sequence: CASTESYEQYF.

Only a few counts were recorded for this clonotype. The V call is TRBV6-5, the J call TRBJ1-2; no firm D call. There are 14 residues in the CDR3. Trimming left V 6 bases short and J 2 bases short, with 13 bases between. Germline CDR1 is MNHEY and CDR2 is SVGAGI. The CDR3 region has the DNA TGTGCCAGCAGCCGACGTCGAGGGAACTATGGCTACACCTTC. Translated, it gives CASSRRRGNYGYTF.

The chain uses TRBV6-1 and TRBJ2-6; D may be TRBD2 (6 bases). Trimming stripped 4 bases from V and 0 bases from J, with 10 bases between. Germline CDR1 and CDR2: MNHNS and SASEGT. The CDR3 extends over 16 amino acids. CDR3: CASSGRADSGANVLTF. CDR3 in DNA: TGTGCCAGCAGTGGGAGGGCGGACTCTGGGGCCAACGTCCTGACTTTC.

This sequence joins TRBV20-1 and TRBJ2-7; D is perhaps TRBD2 (6 bases). V was shortened by 1 base and J by 0 bases, with 10 bases between the two germline ends. This CDR3 has 14 amino acids. Germline lookup yields CDR1 DFQATT and CDR2 SNEGSKA (reference sequence). Here the CDR3 DNA reads TGCAGTGCTAGAGTGGGACTTAGCTCCTACGAGCAGTACTTC. It translates to CSARVGLSSYEQYF.

This clonotype was observed a few times. The chain has TRBV6-6 and TRBJ1-5; maybe TRBD1 (6 bases). Trimming removed 11 bases from V and 4 bases from J, with 15 bases in between. The CDR3 totals 13 residues. Germline-derived CDR1 and CDR2 are MNHNY and SVGAGI (reference sequence). The CDR3, as DNA: TGTGCCGAGCAGGGGTCGGGGAATCAGCCCCAGCATTTT. Translation gives CAEQGSGNQPQHF.

This clonotype was detected a few times. V gene TRBV7-6 combines with J gene TRBJ2-1; maybe TRBD2 (5 bases). CDR1 SGHVS and CDR2 FNYEAQ come from the germline V gene. The CDR3 consists of 13 residues. Trimming pared 5 bases from V and 5 bases from J, leaving 10 bases between. The CDR3 reads CASSPAGNNEQFF. The CDR3 bases are TGTGCCAGCAGCCCCGCGGGCAACAATGAGCAGTTCTTC.

This rearrangement joins TRBV5-6 to TRBJ1-2; D remains ambiguous. Germline lookup yields CDR1 SGHDT and CDR2 YYEEEE. This CDR3 has 14 residues. V was trimmed by 0 bases and J by 4 bases, leaving 10 bases between them. The CDR3 spells CASSLDGRLYGYTF. The CDR3 region has the DNA TGTGCCAGCAGCTTGGACGGACGGCTCTATGGCTACACCTTC.

The chain uses TRBV12-3 or TRBV12-4 and TRBJ2-6, with D unclear. Deletions cut 5 bases from V and 1 base from J, with 12 bases between. CDR3 length equals 16 residues. The CDR3 is CASSPNAPSGANVLTF. In DNA form, the CDR3 reads TGTGCCAGCAGTCCTAACGCCCCGTCTGGGGCCAACGTCCTGACTTTC.

The DNA for the CDR3 is TGCAGCGTCGCTGGGGCGGGGGGGCCGTGGAATGAGCAGTACTTC. Residues: CSVAGAGGPWNEQYF. The chain uses TRBV29-1 and TRBJ2-4, with TRBD2 matching 9 bases. Germline V gene lookup returns CDR1 SQVTM and CDR2 ANQGSEA. The CDR3 covers 15 residues. V lost 6 bases to trimming and J lost 13 bases; unmatched junction nucleotides: 19.

This clonotype was observed a handful of times. The chain recombines TRBV29-1 with TRBJ2-3; TRBD1 might be the D (6 bases). The germline V gene has CDR1 SQVTM and CDR2 ANQGSEA. With 7 bases removed from V and 1 base from J, the gap between germline ends came to 15 bases. The CDR3 spans 14 residues. DNA of the CDR3: TGCAGCGCCGATATTGACAGGCGCACAGATACGCAGTATTTT. Amino acid sequence: CSADIDRRTDTQYF.